This T cell receptor beta chain was captured by sequencing in a study of T cells after yellow fever vaccination (dated by TCRdb to about 2019). Broadly, across the study: The SMART-Seq v4 Ultra Low Input RNA kit was used to prepare libraries from fractions with low cell numbers. To track T-cell clones before and after primary and booster YFV17D yellow fever vaccination, bulk TCR alpha and beta repertoires were sequenced longitudinally. Two healthy male donors, one aged 18 to 29 and one aged 30 to 40 years, were included in the cohort. Blood samples were taken at several timepoints before and after primary and secondary immunization, and bulk PBMC replicates and cell subsets were isolated.

Cut back by 0 bases and 4 bases, the V and J ends lie 15 bases apart. CDR3 length: 15 amino acids, cysteine to phenylalanine. The retained sequence is limited to the CDR3, 45 bases, with the frame set at the first base. CDR1 and CDR2, per the germline V gene, are SQVTM and ANQGSEA. The treatment or condition label on this specimen signifies: live attenuated yellow fever vaccine strain. A standard Ficoll-Paque protocol was used to isolate PBMCs from peripheral blood. CD4 and CD8 T-cell fractions were isolated with Dynabeads CD4 and CD8 positive selection kits. RNA was extracted with TriZol from bulk PBMCs, CD4 and CD8 fractions, and dextramer-positive and dextramer-negative fractions. The study at large found these results: A small fraction of clonotypes appeared in both the CD4 and CD8 compartments, likely as a result of convergent recombination. Most clones expanded after primary vaccination were re-detected after the booster (96% of CD4 and roughly 87% of CD8), suggesting broad memory maintenance. FACS-sorted repertoires could contain abundant contaminating clonotypes from the bulk population, so computational filtering was required. Only a couple of donors were included in the study, so the extent to which the findings can be generalized is limited. Compared with the primary T-cell response, the secondary T-cell response was weaker but faster, peaking on day 5 rather than day 15.

Sequencer: Illumina NovaSeq 6000. TCR cDNA was made using 5'RACE template switching, a step that added a universal primer site and unique molecular identifiers. Priming of cDNA synthesis was performed from both the TCR alpha and TCR beta constant segments. Libraries were amplified in two PCR steps, with sample barcodes and sequencing adapters added in the second step. Sequencing of libraries was performed on Illumina HiSeq 2500 (2x100 bp) or NovaSeq (2x150 bp). The original methods were these. Demultiplexing of reads and collapsing into UMI consensus sequences were performed with MIGEC, and V(D)J alignment was carried out with MiXCR. Clonotypes responding to the vaccine were identified with edgeR on replicate PBMC samples, with the criteria of FDR below 0.01 and a log2 fold change above 5 up to day 15. Each bulk clonotype was labeled CD4 or CD8 based on which sequenced repertoire, CD4 or CD8, contained the clonotype at higher abundance. The public reads were quality trimmed at Q25 with fastp and then assembled into clones with MiXCR by TCRdb, keeping productive beta chains. Every entry covers one CDR3 protein and lists the most common genes and DNA from its rows. TCRdb's processing, not the authors' own work, is the source of the V and J calls. The sample table shows approximately 170,000 distinct CDR3 sequences, and roughly 11% are seen once. The ten top clones hold 35% to 40% of the sample.

On this clonotype itself: Its cognate antigen has yet to be identified. One base away there is no much larger clone; base qualities are not given.

The source material was CD8+ T cells sorted from PBMCs, sampled 15 days after the yellow fever booster vaccination. This TCR was recovered from a man aged 18 to 30 who received the YFV17D yellow fever vaccine. The rearrangement combines TRBV29-1 with TRBJ1-1; the D gene is unclear. The sequenced DNA is TGCAGCGTTGAAGAGGGCTTGGCGGGTTCCACTGAAGCTTTCTTT. It translates to CSVEEGLAGSTEAFF.